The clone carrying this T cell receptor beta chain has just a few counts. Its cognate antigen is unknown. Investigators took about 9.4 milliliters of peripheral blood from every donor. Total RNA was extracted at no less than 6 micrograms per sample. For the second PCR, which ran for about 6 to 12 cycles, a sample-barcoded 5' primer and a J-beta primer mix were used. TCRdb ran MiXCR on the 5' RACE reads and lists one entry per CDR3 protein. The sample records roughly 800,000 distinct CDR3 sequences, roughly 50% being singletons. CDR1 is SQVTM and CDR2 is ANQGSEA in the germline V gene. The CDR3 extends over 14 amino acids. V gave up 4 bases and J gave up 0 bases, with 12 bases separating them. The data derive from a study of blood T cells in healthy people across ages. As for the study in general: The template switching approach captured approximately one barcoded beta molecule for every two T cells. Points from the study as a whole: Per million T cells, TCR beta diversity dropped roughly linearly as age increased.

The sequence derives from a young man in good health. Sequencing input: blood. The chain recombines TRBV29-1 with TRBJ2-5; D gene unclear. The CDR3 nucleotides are TGCAGCGTTGTCTACCTAAACAACCAAGAGACCCAGTACTTC. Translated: CSVVYLNNQETQYF.